This passage covers 24 T cell receptor beta chains from one sample sequenced in a study of monozygotic twins with inflammatory bowel disease. After re-calling the 5' RACE reads, TCRdb lists one entry per CDR3 protein, DNA absent. In total, the table holds about 330,000 distinct CDR3 sequences. The sequenced sample consisted of blood. These receptors all come from a human donor with ulcerative colitis or Crohn's disease, or a healthy co-twin of an affected twin (not recorded which).

The chain recombines TRBV9 with TRBJ1-4. This CDR3 contains 15 residues. Germline CDR1 SGDLS, CDR2 YYNGEE. CDR3 sequence: CASSVQPAGGEKLFF.

The chain combines TRBV7-9 with TRBJ2-1. The V gene's germline CDR1 is SEHNR and CDR2 FQNEAQ (reference sequence). This CDR3 comprises 15 residues. The CDR3 sequence is CASSRAGNSYNEQFF.

The chain joins TRBV4-1 to TRBJ2-1; TCRdb picks TRBD2, but there is no DNA to check that call. The length of the CDR3 is 19 residues. Germline-derived CDR1 and CDR2 are MGHRA and YSYEKL. The CDR3 region is CASSQDPRPSRARGDEQFF.

V and J are TRBV7-2 and TRBJ1-1. The germline gives CDR1 SGHTA, CDR2 FQGNSA. The CDR3 contains 14 residues. CDR3 sequence: CASSLRRDSGEAFF.

V is TRBV3-1 and J is TRBJ1-3. Germline V CDR1 and CDR2: LGHDT, YNNKEL (reference sequence). The CDR3 sequence is 15 residues long. Here the CDR3 reads CASSQGPESGNTIYF.

The V and J genes are TRBV7-9 and TRBJ2-3. CDR1 is SEHNR, CDR2 FQNEAQ, per germline (reference sequence). This CDR3 comprises 14 residues. The CDR3 spells CASSLVLSVPDQYF.

This chain uses TRBV3-1 with TRBJ2-1; the D gene TCRdb calls, TRBD2, cannot be checked with no DNA. The germline CDR1 and CDR2 sequences are LGHDT and YNNKEL (reference sequence). The CDR3 extends over 17 amino acids. CDR3 sequence reads: CASSQDRQAGTDNEQFF.

The genes are TRBV5-1 and TRBJ1-1; TCRdb outputs TRBD1, but without DNA this stays unchecked. CDR1 SGHRS and CDR2 YFSETQ come from the germline V gene. The CDR3 is 17 amino acids. The CDR3 is CASSSLGRGTLSTEAFF. The full variable domain, its missing parts supplied by reference TRBV5-1 and TRBJ1-1, is KAGVTQTPRYLIKTRGQQVTLSCSPISGHRSVSWYQQTPGQGLQFLFEYFSETQRNKGNFPGRFSGRQFSNSRSEMNVSTLELGDSALYLCASSSLGRGTLSTEAFFGQGTRLTVV.

The rearrangement links TRBV7-9 to TRBJ1-6; TCRdb calls TRBD1, which cannot be checked without DNA. The CDR3 runs to 14 residues. CDR1 SEHNR and CDR2 FQNEAQ come from the germline V gene (reference sequence). CDR3 sequence: CASSLNSRDSPLHF.

The chain couples TRBV3-1 to TRBJ2-7. The germline V gene has CDR1 LGHDT and CDR2 YNNKEL (reference sequence). This CDR3 spans 14 amino acids. CDR3 in amino acids: CASSQGGGSYEQYF.

This chain joins TRBV12-3 or TRBV12-4 and TRBJ1-1. CDR3 size: 14 residues. The CDR3 region is CASSLAGPVKGTFF.

CDR3 region: CASSPAMRIEQFF. This rearrangement joins TRBV5-1 to TRBJ2-1. This CDR3 contains 13 residues. Germline-derived CDR1 and CDR2 are SGHRS and YFSETQ.

The chain combines TRBV6-2 or TRBV6-3 with TRBJ2-1; TCRdb proposes TRBD2, but this gene call is untestable without DNA. The length of the CDR3 is 13 residues. Germline lookup yields CDR1 MNHEY and CDR2 SVGEGT. The CDR3 loop reads CASSPPRRNEQFF.

The chain has TRBV6-5 and TRBJ1-1; TCRdb indicates TRBD1, and absent DNA this call remains unverified. The germline CDR1 and CDR2 sequences are MNHEY and SVGAGI. The CDR3 extends over 14 amino acids. The CDR3 here is CASSLDRVETEAFF.

The rearrangement uses TRBV6-2 or TRBV6-3 and TRBJ2-3; as DNA is missing, the TRBD2 call by TCRdb cannot be tested. Per the germline V gene, CDR1 is MNHEY and CDR2 is SVGEGT. The CDR3 contains 15 residues. The CDR3 spells CASSYRGGRTDTQYF.

The gene calls are TRBV5-1 and TRBJ2-7; the TRBD1 assignment by TCRdb is unverifiable without DNA. The CDR3 covers 13 residues. The germline V gene encodes CDR1 SGHRS and CDR2 YFSETQ. CDR3 protein: CASSRGQDYEQYF.

The chain recombines TRBV28 with TRBJ2-7; TCRdb indicates TRBD2, and absent DNA this call remains unverified. Germline CDR1 is MDHEN and CDR2 is SYDVKM. This CDR3 contains 16 residues. CDR3 sequence reads: CASSLPSLPGWSEQYF.

The chain couples TRBV18 to TRBJ1-1. The CDR3 extends over 17 amino acids. Germline V lookup: CDR1 KGHSH, CDR2 LQKENI. The CDR3 sequence: CASSPSLGTAENTEAFF. Full variable domain (remainder filled in from reference TRBV18 and TRBJ1-1): NAGVMQNPRHLVRRRGQEARLRCSPMKGHSHVYWYRQLPEEGLKFMVYLQKENIIDESGMPKERFSAEFPKEGPSILRIQQVVRGDSAAYFCASSPSLGTAENTEAFFGQGTRLTVV.

This chain joins TRBV5-6 and TRBJ2-3; there is no DNA to check the TCRdb D call of TRBD1. This CDR3 contains 16 residues. Looked up from germline, CDR1 is SGHDT and CDR2 is YYEEEE. CDR3 region: CASSPRDRRRADTQYF.

J is TRBJ2-2 and V is TRBV5-1; TCRdb returns TRBD1, unconfirmable since there is no DNA. CDR1 is SGHRS, CDR2 YFSETQ, per germline. This CDR3 spans 15 amino acids. The chain's CDR3 is CASSSGTVRAGELFF.

This chain uses TRBV29-1 with TRBJ1-2; TCRdb's D call of TRBD1 is untestable without DNA. The CDR3 has 14 amino acids. Germline V gives CDR1 SQVTM, CDR2 ANQGSEA. Here the CDR3 reads CSTLDPGVDYGYTF.

The chain joins TRBV6-1 to TRBJ2-7; TCRdb's assignment of TRBD1 cannot be checked, as there is no DNA. Germline assignment: CDR1 MNHNS and CDR2 SASEGT. The CDR3 extends over 15 amino acids. This CDR3 reads CASSGTGVVPYEQYF.

The CDR3 region is CASSPQGPYTDTQYF. V usage is TRBV3-1 and J usage is TRBJ2-3; TCRdb outputs TRBD1, but without DNA this stays unchecked. Germline assignment: CDR1 LGHDT and CDR2 YNNKEL (reference sequence). The CDR3 spans 15 residues.

The J gene is TRBJ2-3, the V gene TRBV29-1; TCRdb lists TRBD2, though no DNA is available to test this call. There are 15 residues in the CDR3. Per the germline V gene, CDR1 is SQVTM and CDR2 is ANQGSEA. This chain's CDR3 is CSVPNKGGLTDTQYF.